Shown below are 5 T cell receptor beta chains from a single sample sequenced in a study of T cell changes during pregnancy in multiple sclerosis. Libraries were prepared by immunoSEQ multiplex PCR; TCRdb keeps only in-frame clonotypes and omits some of them. Of 35,000 or so clones detected, 89% appear once; the ten largest clones hold roughly 10%. This sample comprised CD8+ T cells from peripheral blood mononuclear cells, obtained in the third trimester of pregnancy. The receptors were gathered from a female donor with multiple sclerosis, enrolled in a pregnancy study.

Here the CDR3 reads CASKSSPGTGFNQPQHF. The CDR3 region has the DNA TGTGCCAGTAAATCTAGCCCTGGGACAGGCTTCAATCAGCCCCAGCATTTT. The rearrangement links TRBV19 to TRBJ1-5; 8 bases are shared with TRBD1. The germline CDR1 and CDR2 sequences are LNHDA and SQIVND (reference sequence). The CDR3 totals 17 residues. The junction had 14 bases not matched to a gene; V was cut back by 7 bases and J by 3 bases.

The chain uses TRBV15 and TRBJ1-4, with TRBD1 matching 7 bases. V lost 1 base, J lost 5 bases, and 7 bases stayed unmatched. This CDR3 spans 16 amino acids. CDR1 is LNHNV and CDR2 is YYDKDF in the germline V gene (reference sequence). CDR3 in amino acids: CATSRGRTGENEKLFF. The CDR3 DNA reads TGTGCCACCAGCAGAGGAAGAACAGGGGAAAATGAAAAACTGTTTTTT.

The rearrangement links TRBV4-1 to TRBJ2-7, with TRBD1 matching over 10 bases. The ends lost 3 bases at V and 3 bases at J; junction bases unmatched: 8. The germline gives CDR1 MGHRA, CDR2 YSYEKL. The CDR3 runs to 16 residues. The CDR3 bases are TGCGCCAGCAGCCATAACTTGGGACAGGGGAGCTACGAGCAGTACTTC. Translation gives CASSHNLGQGSYEQYF.

The V and J genes are TRBV6-4 and TRBJ1-2; D unresolved. Germline V CDR1 and CDR2: MRHNA, SNTAGT. There are 12 residues in the CDR3. Trimming left V 6 bases short and J 7 bases short, with 12 bases between. CDR3 sequence (DNA): TGTGCCAGCAGACAACAGTCTGGTGGCTACACCTTC. As protein: CASRQQSGGYTF.

V gene TRBV5-1 combines with J gene TRBJ2-1; a possible D gene is TRBD2 (5 bases). Between the trimmed V and J ends, which lost 4 bases and 3 bases, there was a span of 14 bases. There are 15 residues in the CDR3. Germline CDR1 SGHRS, CDR2 YFSETQ. The CDR3 nucleotides are TGCGCCAGCAGCCCCAATTCCGGGAACTACAATGAGCAGTTCTTC. This translates into CASSPNSGNYNEQFF.